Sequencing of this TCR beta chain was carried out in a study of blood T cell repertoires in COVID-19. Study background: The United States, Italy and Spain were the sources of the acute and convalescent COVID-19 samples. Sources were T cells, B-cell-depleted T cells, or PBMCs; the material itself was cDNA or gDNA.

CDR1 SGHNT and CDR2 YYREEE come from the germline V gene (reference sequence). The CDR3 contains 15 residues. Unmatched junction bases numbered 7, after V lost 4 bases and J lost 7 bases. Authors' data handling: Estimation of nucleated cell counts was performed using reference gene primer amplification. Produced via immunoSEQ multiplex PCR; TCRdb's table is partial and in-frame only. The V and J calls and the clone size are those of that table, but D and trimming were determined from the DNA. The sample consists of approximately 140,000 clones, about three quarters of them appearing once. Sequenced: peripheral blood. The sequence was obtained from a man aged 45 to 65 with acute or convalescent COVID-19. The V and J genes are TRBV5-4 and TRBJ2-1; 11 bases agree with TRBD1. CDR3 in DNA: TGTGCCAGCAGCCAAGGACAGGGGGCGGGTAATGAGCAGTTCTTC. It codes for CASSQGQGAGNEQFF.